These 9 T cell receptor beta chains were all obtained from the same sample, sequenced in a study of Tregs in tolerant kidney transplant recipients. Repertoires were generated with immunoSEQ multiplex PCR, while TCRdb's copy carries only in-frame clones and drops some. In the table there are more than 70,000 clones, more than 85% of which are singletons. Related graft donors supplied nonmyeloablative bone marrow transplants, and mixed chimerism was transient. Source: CD4+ T cells from blood (PBMCs), taken 24 months after the transplant. These receptors all come from a human patient who received a combined kidney and bone marrow transplant. Some T cells may originate from the graft donor.

The V call is TRBV18, the J call TRBJ2-3, with TRBD2 matching over 7 bases. Germline trimming cut 1 base from V and 1 base from J; bases unmatched to any gene: 8. This CDR3 comprises 17 residues. The germline V gene encodes CDR1 KGHSH and CDR2 LQKENI. CDR3 in amino acids: CASSPLASGAGTDTQYF. The CDR3 DNA follows: TGTGCCAGCTCACCACTGGCTAGCGGAGCAGGCACAGATACGCAGTATTTT.

V gene TRBV29-1 combines with J gene TRBJ2-2, with TRBD1 matching over 10 bases. V lost 6 bases, J lost 4 bases, and 11 bases stayed unmatched. Germline CDR1 and CDR2: SQVTM and ANQGSEA. This CDR3 has 16 residues. CDR3 DNA: TGCAGCGTACGAGACGGACAGGGGGGGACCACCGGGGAGCTGTTTTTT. Amino acid sequence: CSVRDGQGGTTGELFF.

The chain links TRBV7-2 to TRBJ2-5; 11 bases are shared with TRBD2. The germline V gene encodes CDR1 SGHTA and CDR2 FQGNSA. The CDR3 loop spans 16 amino acids. V lost 5 bases, J lost 4 bases, and 9 bases stayed unmatched. In DNA form, the CDR3 reads TGTGCCAGCAGCCCAAGACTAGCGGGACTAGCAGAGACCCAGTACTTC. Translation: CASSPRLAGLAETQYF.

This rearrangement joins TRBV7-8 to TRBJ1-5, with D perhaps TRBD1 (5 bases). CDR1 and CDR2 from the germline V gene are SGHVS and FQNEAQ. V dropped 10 bases and J dropped 4 bases, with 20 bases sitting between them. The CDR3 has 15 residues. Written as DNA, the CDR3 is TGTGCCACCAACCCCTGGGGGGGACCAAATCAGCCCCAGCATTTT. This codes for CATNPWGGPNQPQHF.

The V call is TRBV6-6, the J call TRBJ2-7; the D is unclear. Trimming shortened V by 0 bases and J by 4 bases, and 7 bases separated the two germline ends. The CDR3 sequence is 13 residues long. Germline CDR1 is MNHNY and CDR2 is SVGAGI (reference sequence). The CDR3 region is CASSYSITYEQYF. CDR3 DNA: TGTGCCAGCAGTTACTCGATAACTTACGAGCAGTACTTC.

This sequence joins TRBV10-3 and TRBJ1-3, with D maybe TRBD1 (6 bases). The V end was cut by 5 bases, the J end by 0 bases, with 8 bases between. CDR1 and CDR2 (germline): ENHRY, SYGVKD. CDR3 length: 14 amino acids. The CDR3: CAISNRDSGNTIYF. The CDR3 coding sequence is TGTGCCATCAGTAACAGGGACTCTGGAAACACCATATATTTT.

The chain combines TRBV9 with TRBJ2-2, with D possibly matching TRBD1 (8 bases). The V end was cut by 3 bases, the J end by 7 bases, with 13 bases between. This CDR3 has 14 amino acids. Germline V gene data show CDR1 as SGDLS and CDR2 as YYNGEE. The CDR3 DNA is TGTGCCAGCAGCGCGACAGGGGAGGGCGGGGAGCTGTTTTTT. As protein: CASSATGEGGELFF.

This chain links TRBV28 with TRBJ1-6, with 9 bases that match TRBD1. CDR3 length equals 15 residues. Germline loops: CDR1 MDHEN, CDR2 SYDVKM. Trimming at V came to 6 bases and at J to 7 bases, leaving 7 bases not matched to a gene. This CDR3 reads CASRSQGAFNSPLHF. Written as DNA, the CDR3 is TGTGCCAGCAGGTCACAGGGGGCCTTCAATTCACCCCTCCACTTT.

CDR3 amino acids: CASSKGRGTLSYEQYF. CDR3 in DNA: TGTGCCAGCAGCAAAGGCCGGGGGACCCTCTCCTACGAGCAGTACTTC. The chain joins TRBV5-4 to TRBJ2-7, with D tentatively TRBD2 (6 bases). V lost 4 bases and J lost 0, with 17 bases in between. The CDR3 has 16 residues. Germline V CDR1 and CDR2: SGHNT, YYREEE (reference sequence). Complete variable domain (other parts from reference TRBV5-4 and TRBJ2-7): ETGVTQSPTHLIKTRGQQVTLRCSSQSGHNTVSWYQQALGQGPQFIFQYYREEENGRGNFPPRFSGLQFPNYSSELNVNALELDDSALYLCASSKGRGTLSYEQYFGPGTRLTVT.